This T cell receptor beta chain was documented in a study of control samples from healthy donors and cancer patients. Only in-frame clones appear in the TCRdb table, and some are missing; sequencing was by immunoSEQ multiplex PCR. The table has 130,000 or so clones, around nine tenths seen once. Looked up from germline, CDR1 is SGHDN and CDR2 is FVKESK. This CDR3 spans 20 amino acids. Unmatched junction bases numbered 21, after V lost 4 bases and J lost 4 bases. This sequence was found in a man aged 40-55 years in good health. Sequencing used blood. This chain uses TRBV14 with TRBJ1-4, with TRBD1 matching over 7 bases. CDR3 DNA: TGTGCCAGCAGCCGAGGACAGGCTCGACCAATGGGGATGGATAATGAAAAACTGTTTTTT. Its protein is CASSRGQARPMGMDNEKLFF.